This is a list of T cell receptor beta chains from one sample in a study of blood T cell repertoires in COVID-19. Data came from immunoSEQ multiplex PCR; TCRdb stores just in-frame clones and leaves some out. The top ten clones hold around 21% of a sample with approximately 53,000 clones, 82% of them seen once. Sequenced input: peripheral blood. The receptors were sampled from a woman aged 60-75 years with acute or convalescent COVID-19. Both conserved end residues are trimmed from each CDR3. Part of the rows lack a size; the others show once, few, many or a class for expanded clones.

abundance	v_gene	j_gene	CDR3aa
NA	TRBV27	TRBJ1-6	ASSLFWGPNSPLH
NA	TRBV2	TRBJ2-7	ASRGPGPRREQY
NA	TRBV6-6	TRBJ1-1	ASRLLNTEAF
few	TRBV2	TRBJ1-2	AINRDRDLIGYT
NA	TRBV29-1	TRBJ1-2	SVEDQQGEDYGYT
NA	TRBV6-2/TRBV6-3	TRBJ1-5	ASSYRPSGTLNQPQH
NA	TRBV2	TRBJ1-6	ASSEVRPFDLIPLH
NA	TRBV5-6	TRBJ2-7	ASSPPPGQASYEQY
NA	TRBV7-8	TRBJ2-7	ASSLVVSYEQY
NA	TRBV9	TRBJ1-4	ASSWGQAATNEKLF
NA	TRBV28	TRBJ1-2	ASSQGQNYGYT
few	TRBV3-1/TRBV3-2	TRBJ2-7	ASSYLDSQKQY
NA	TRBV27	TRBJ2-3	ASSLGRHGRPPQDTQY
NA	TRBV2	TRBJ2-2	ASTVLAGEGGELF
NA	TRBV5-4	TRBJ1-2	ASQRGGNYGYT
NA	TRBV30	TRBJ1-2	AWKVEDRRNYGYT
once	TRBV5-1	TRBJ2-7	ASKRDRGPYEQY
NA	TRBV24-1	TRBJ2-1	ATSDATGGSYNEQF
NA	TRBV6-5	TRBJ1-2	ASFQGDGYT
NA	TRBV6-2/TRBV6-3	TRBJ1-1	ASSYSSTEAF
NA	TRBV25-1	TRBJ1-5	ASRGQGANQPQH
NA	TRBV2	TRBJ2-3	ASSQMIGGGAGDTQY
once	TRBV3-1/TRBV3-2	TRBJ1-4	ASKGGNEKLF
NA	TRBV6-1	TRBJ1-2	ASSEAGRGYGYT
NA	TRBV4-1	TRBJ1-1	ASSQDLEEGVATEAF
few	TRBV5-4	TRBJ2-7	ASRGGLAVDSYEQY
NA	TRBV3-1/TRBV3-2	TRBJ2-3	ASSSRRGLGTDTQY
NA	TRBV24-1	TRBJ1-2	ATSDPGEAPGGYT
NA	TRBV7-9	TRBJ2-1	ASSSGQGYYEQF
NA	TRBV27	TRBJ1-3	ASSADGLSRNTIY
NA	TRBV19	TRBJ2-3	ASIRTGDSSTDTQY
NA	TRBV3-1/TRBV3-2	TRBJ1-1	ASSQYRPWGNTEAF
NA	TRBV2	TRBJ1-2	ASTLTGGGYGYT
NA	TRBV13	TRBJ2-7	ASRIGGGMEQY
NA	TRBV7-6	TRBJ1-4	ASSRDRGTNEKLF
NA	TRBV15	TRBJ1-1	ATSSPLDRANTEAF
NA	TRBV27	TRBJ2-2	ASSGGQGFSVGELF
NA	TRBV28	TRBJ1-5	ASSLYRTGYNQPQH
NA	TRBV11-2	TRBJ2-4	ASSPVGVFKNIQY
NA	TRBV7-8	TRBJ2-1	ASSFGVGGGNEQF
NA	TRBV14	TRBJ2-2	ASSAGQGGTGELF
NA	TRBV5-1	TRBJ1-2	ASSLTGQIGSGYT
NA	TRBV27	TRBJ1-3	ASSLKAYSGNTIY
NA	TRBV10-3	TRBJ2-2	AIREPGVGLGNTGELF
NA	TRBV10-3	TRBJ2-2	AISGRTSALSGELF
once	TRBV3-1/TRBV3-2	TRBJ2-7	ASSSTGGLLYEQY
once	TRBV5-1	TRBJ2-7	ASSLEGGTYEQY
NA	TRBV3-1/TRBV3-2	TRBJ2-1	ASSRTTRLAGGNEQF
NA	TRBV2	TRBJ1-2	ASTRSGGRDGYT
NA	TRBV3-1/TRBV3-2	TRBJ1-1	ASSITGGTEAF
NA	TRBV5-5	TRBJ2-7	ASSPGLAVEQY
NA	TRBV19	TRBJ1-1	ASSIRRGYHTEAF
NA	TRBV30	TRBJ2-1	AWRLGGGQAASSYNEQF
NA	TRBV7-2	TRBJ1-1	ASSLGGLNTEAF